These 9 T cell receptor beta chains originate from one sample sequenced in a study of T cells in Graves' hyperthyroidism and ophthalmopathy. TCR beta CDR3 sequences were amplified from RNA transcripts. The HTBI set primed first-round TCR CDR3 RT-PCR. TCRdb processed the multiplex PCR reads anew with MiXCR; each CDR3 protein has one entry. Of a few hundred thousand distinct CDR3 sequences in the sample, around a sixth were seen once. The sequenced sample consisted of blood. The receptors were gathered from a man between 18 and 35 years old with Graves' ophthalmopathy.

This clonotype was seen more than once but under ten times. CDR3 sequence (DNA): TGTGCCAGCAGTTTATCCGGGGGCCAAAACACCATATATTTT. Amino acid sequence: CASSLSGGQNTIYF. The V gene is TRBV28, the J gene TRBJ1-3; D possibly corresponds to TRBD1 (6 bases). The V end lost 1 base, the J end lost 6 bases, and 10 bases lay between the germline ends. Germline V gene lookup returns CDR1 MDHEN and CDR2 SYDVKM. The CDR3 spans 14 residues. Complete variable domain (other parts from reference TRBV28 and TRBJ1-3): DVKVTQSSRYLVKRTGEKVFLECVQDMDHENMFWYRQDPGLGLRLIYFSYDVKMKEKGDIPEGYSVSREKKERFSLILESASTNQTSMYLCASSLSGGQNTIYFGEGSWLTVV.

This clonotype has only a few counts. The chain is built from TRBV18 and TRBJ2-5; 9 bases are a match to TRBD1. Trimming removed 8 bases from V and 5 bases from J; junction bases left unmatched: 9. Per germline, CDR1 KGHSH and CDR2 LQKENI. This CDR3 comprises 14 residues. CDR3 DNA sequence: TGTGCCAGCCGGACAGGGGTCCCCTGGGAGACCCAGTACTTC. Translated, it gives CASRTGVPWETQYF.

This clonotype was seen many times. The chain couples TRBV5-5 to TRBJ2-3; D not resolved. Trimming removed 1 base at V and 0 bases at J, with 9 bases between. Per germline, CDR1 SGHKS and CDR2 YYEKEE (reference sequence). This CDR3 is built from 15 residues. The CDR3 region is CASSLLGVSTDTQYF. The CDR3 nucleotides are TGTGCCAGCAGCTTGCTTGGGGTTAGCACAGATACGCAGTATTTT.

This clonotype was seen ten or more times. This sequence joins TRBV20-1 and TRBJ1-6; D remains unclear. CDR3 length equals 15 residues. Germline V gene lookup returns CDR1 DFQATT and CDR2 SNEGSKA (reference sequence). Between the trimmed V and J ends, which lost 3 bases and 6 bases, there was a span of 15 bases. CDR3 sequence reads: CSASVGAPGNSPLHF. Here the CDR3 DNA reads TGCAGTGCTAGCGTGGGAGCTCCTGGTAATTCACCCCTCCACTTT.

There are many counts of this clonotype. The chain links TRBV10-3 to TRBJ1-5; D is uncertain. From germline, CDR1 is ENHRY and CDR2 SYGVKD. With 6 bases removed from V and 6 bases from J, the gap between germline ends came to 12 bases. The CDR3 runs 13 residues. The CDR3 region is CAISTPGSQPQHF. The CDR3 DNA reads TGTGCCATCAGCACTCCGGGATCTCAGCCCCAGCATTTT.

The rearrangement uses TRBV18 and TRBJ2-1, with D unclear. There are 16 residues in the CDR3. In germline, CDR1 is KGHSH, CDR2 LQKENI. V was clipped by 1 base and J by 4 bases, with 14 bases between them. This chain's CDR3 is CASSPLEHSRYNEQFF. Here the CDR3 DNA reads TGTGCCAGCTCACCACTGGAACACAGCAGGTACAATGAGCAGTTCTTC.

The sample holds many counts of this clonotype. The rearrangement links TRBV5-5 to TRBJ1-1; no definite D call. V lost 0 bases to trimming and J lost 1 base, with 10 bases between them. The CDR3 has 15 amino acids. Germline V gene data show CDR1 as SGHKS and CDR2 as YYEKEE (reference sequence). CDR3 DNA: TGTGCCAGCAGCTTGGGTCAGGTACCGAACACTGAAGCTTTCTTT. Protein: CASSLGQVPNTEAFF.

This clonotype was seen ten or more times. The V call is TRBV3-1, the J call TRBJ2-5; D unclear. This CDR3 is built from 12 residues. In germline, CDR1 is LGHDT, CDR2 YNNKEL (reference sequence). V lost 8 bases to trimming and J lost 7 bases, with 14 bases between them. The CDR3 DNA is TGTGCCAGCTCCGACGAAGTGACGACCCAGTACTTC. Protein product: CASSDEVTTQYF.

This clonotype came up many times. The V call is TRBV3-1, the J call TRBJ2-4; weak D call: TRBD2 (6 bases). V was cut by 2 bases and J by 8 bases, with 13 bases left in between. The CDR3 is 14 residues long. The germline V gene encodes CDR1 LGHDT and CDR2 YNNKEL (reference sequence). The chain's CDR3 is CASSQLTSIYIQYF. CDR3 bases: TGTGCCAGCAGCCAACTGACTAGTATTTACATTCAGTACTTC.